This T cell receptor beta chain was captured by sequencing in a study of T cell repertoires in cytomegalovirus infection. This clonotype was picked up many times. Each CDR3 protein is one row after TCRdb ran MiXCR on the reads. The sample has 150,000 to 200,000 distinct CDR3 sequences, about a tenth seen once. Material: PBMCs. The receptor's source is a human donor in good health (CMV status not recorded). Some clones in this sample may be carry-over from other donors' samples.

The CDR3 DNA reads TGTGCCAGCAGCAATGGGGTTTACAATGAGCAGTTCTTC. Its protein is CASSNGVYNEQFF. The V and J genes are TRBV7-2 and TRBJ2-1; D gene ambiguous. This CDR3 comprises 13 residues. Trimming shortened V by 5 bases and J by 4 bases, and 9 bases separated the two germline ends. Germline V gives CDR1 SGHTA, CDR2 FQGNSA.